This T cell receptor beta chain was recorded in a study of T cells expressing NK-cell markers. On the study more broadly: Investigators obtained TCR beta repertoires from sorted CD3+CD56+NKG2C+, CD3+CD56+NKG2C- and CD3+CD56-NKG2C+ T cells. The study sequenced eight donors, seven HCMV-seropositive and one seronegative.

For this clonotype: What it recognizes is unknown.

No DNA is given; TCRdb re-called the 5' RACE reads and lists each CDR3 protein once. Its table records around 550,000 distinct CDR3 sequences. This CDR3 is 14 amino acids long. CDR1 MGHRA and CDR2 YSYEKL come from the germline V gene. Points from the study as a whole: In several donors, these clonotypes also led the CD3+CD56-NKG2C+ fraction. It is unclear if expanded NKG2C-expressing clones target HCMV antigens.

The specimen sequenced was blood T cells: a sorted CD56 or NKG2C T cell subset, CD4+ or CD8+ T cells, or bulk PBMC T cells (not recorded which). V and J are TRBV4-1 and TRBJ2-7. The receptor was derived from a man between 18 and 29 years old in good health. The CDR3 here is CASSQDGGRMEQYF.